The 32 T cell receptor beta chains listed next were all sequenced from one sample in a study of blood T cell repertoires in COVID-19. Libraries were prepared by immunoSEQ multiplex PCR; TCRdb keeps only in-frame clonotypes and omits some of them. The sample shows about 140,000 clones, just under 85% of them seen only once. Sequenced material: PBMCs or T cells enriched from blood (not recorded which). These TCRs come from a woman between 50 and 59 years old with acute COVID-19.

The chain joins TRBV5-1 to TRBJ2-3, with 7 bases identical to TRBD1. CDR3 length equals 13 residues. J lost 7 bases, V lost 4 bases, and 6 bases had no gene match. CDR1 and CDR2 (germline): SGHRS, YFSETQ. As DNA, the CDR3 is TGCGCCAGCAGCAAGACAGGGAGTAATACGCAGTATTTT. This gives the protein CASSKTGSNTQYF. Using reference TRBV5-1 and TRBJ2-3 for the parts outside the CDR3, the full variable domain is KAGVTQTPRYLIKTRGQQVTLSCSPISGHRSVSWYQQTPGQGLQFLFEYFSETQRNKGNFPGRFSGRQFSNSRSEMNVSTLELGDSALYLCASSKTGSNTQYFGPGTRLTVL.

This clone turned up a few times. The chain recombines TRBV18 with TRBJ1-2; unclear D gene. There are 12 residues in the CDR3. Trimming removed 5 bases at V and 4 bases at J, with 8 bases between. Germline V gene data show CDR1 as KGHSH and CDR2 as LQKENI. CDR3 protein: CASSKSSYGYTF. The CDR3 DNA sequence: TGTGCCAGCTCAAAATCCAGCTATGGCTACACCTTC.

V and J are TRBV5-6 and TRBJ1-4; 10 bases align to TRBD1. The CDR3 spans 15 residues. The V gene end was trimmed by 4 bases and the J gene end by 7 bases; junction bases not matched to a gene: 7. CDR1 and CDR2 from the germline V gene are SGHDT and YYEEEE. The CDR3: CASSQRTGGSEKLFF. The CDR3 region has the DNA TGTGCCAGCAGCCAAAGGACAGGGGGGAGTGAAAAACTGTTTTTT.

The chain is built from TRBV5-6 and TRBJ2-1; D unresolved. The length of the CDR3 is 11 residues. Per germline, CDR1 SGHDT and CDR2 YYEEEE. With 5 bases removed from V and 8 bases from J, the gap between germline ends came to 8 bases. In DNA, the CDR3 is TGTGCCAGCAGTATCCTCGATGAGCAGTTCTTC. Residues: CASSILDEQFF.

The V gene is TRBV3-1 (or the pseudogene TRBV3-2), the J gene TRBJ1-6; D possibly corresponds to TRBD1 (6 bases). Germline values: CDR1 LGHDT, CDR2 YNNKEL (reference sequence). V lost 7 bases, J lost 7 bases, and 14 bases lay in between. The CDR3 runs to 14 residues. The DNA of the CDR3 is TGTGCCAGCAACGAGGTGAGGGGGAATTCACCCCTCCACTTT. This encodes CASNEVRGNSPLHF.

The chain uses TRBV19 and TRBJ1-2, with a weak D call TRBD1 (6 bases). Trimming removed 3 bases from V and 6 bases from J, with 17 bases in between. From germline, CDR1 is LNHDA and CDR2 SQIVND (reference sequence). CDR3 size: 15 residues. Here the CDR3 reads CASSIGPGTPNGYTF. CDR3 nucleotides: TGTGCCAGTAGTATCGGACCTGGGACACCTAATGGCTACACCTTC.

The chain recombines TRBV2 with TRBJ1-4; D is possibly TRBD1 (6 bases). The CDR3 is 14 amino acids. Trimming stripped 4 bases from V and 12 bases from J, with 18 bases between. The germline V gene has CDR1 SNHLY and CDR2 FYNNEI. CDR3 in DNA: TGTGCCAGCAGTGTACAGGGACGCGCAAGGGAACTGTTTTTT. Encoded protein: CASSVQGRARELFF.

This clone was seen only once. This chain uses TRBV9 with TRBJ2-3; possibly TRBD2 for D (6 bases). The length of the CDR3 is 16 residues. Germline V gene lookup returns CDR1 SGDLS and CDR2 YYNGEE. Trimming pared 0 bases from V and 2 bases from J, leaving 13 bases between. CDR3 nucleotides: TGTGCCAGCAGCGTAGCCGGGCTAGCGAACACAGATACGCAGTATTTT. Encoded protein: CASSVAGLANTDTQYF.

The count of this clone is one. The rearrangement joins TRBV30 to TRBJ2-3, with TRBD2 identical over 7 bases. Germline CDR1 reads GTSNPN; CDR2 reads SVGIG (reference sequence). The V segment lost 0 bases and the J segment 0 bases; nucleotides outside the gene matches: 3. The CDR3 runs to 15 residues. CDR3 sequence: CAWSVLASSTDTQYF. In DNA form, the CDR3 reads TGTGCCTGGAGTGTACTAGCGTCTAGCACAGATACGCAGTATTTT.

The chain employs TRBV28 and TRBJ2-7; 11 nucleotides align to TRBD1. This CDR3 spans 18 amino acids. V lost 6 bases, J lost 1 base, and 14 bases stayed unmatched. Germline V gene data show CDR1 as MDHEN and CDR2 as SYDVKM. In DNA form, the CDR3 reads TGTGCCAGCAGGGGGAGGACAGGGGGCTGGGGCACGTCCTACGAGCAGTACTTC. Amino acid sequence: CASRGRTGGWGTSYEQYF.

The rearrangement uses TRBV19 and TRBJ2-1; 9 nucleotides line up with TRBD2. The CDR3 is 12 amino acids. V dropped 10 bases and J dropped 9; count of bases not matched to a gene: 7. CDR1 LNHDA and CDR2 SQIVND come from the germline V gene (reference sequence). The CDR3 DNA is TGTGCCACGAGCGGGAGGATGAGTGAGCAGTTCTTC. It translates to CATSGRMSEQFF. The whole variable domain, remainder taken from reference TRBV19 and TRBJ2-1, is DGGITQSPKYLFRKEGQNVTLSCEQNLNHDAMYWYRQDPGQGLRLIYYSQIVNDFQKGDIAEGYSVSREKKESFPLTVTSAQKNPTAFYLCATSGRMSEQFFGPGTRLTVL.

The chain uses TRBV9 and TRBJ1-6; TRBD1 matches at 7 bases. In germline, CDR1 is SGDLS, CDR2 YYNGEE. This CDR3 has 15 residues. V dropped 4 bases and J dropped 5; count of bases not matched to a gene: 6. The CDR3 spells CASSQLQGNNSPLHF. The CDR3 DNA sequence: TGTGCCAGCAGCCAATTACAGGGGAATAATTCACCCCTCCACTTT.

With regard to this clone: One base away lies a much larger clone, so this may be a sequencing read error. This rearrangement joins TRBV11-2 to TRBJ2-7; 10 nucleotides line up with TRBD1. CDR3 length: 14 amino acids. Germline assignment: CDR1 SGHAT and CDR2 FQNNGV. Trimming cost V 1 base and J 3 bases; bases outside gene matches: 0. The CDR3 sequence is CASSLGTGGYEQYF. The CDR3 DNA reads TGTGCCAGCAGCTTAGGGACAGGGGGCTACGAGCAGTACTTC.

The chain is built from TRBV5-1 and TRBJ2-1, with 10 bases aligning to TRBD2. CDR3 size: 15 residues. After removal of 7 bases from V and 0 bases from J, the junction contained 4 bases not matched to a gene. Germline CDR1 is SGHRS and CDR2 is YFSETQ. Here the CDR3 DNA reads TGCGCCAGCCGGACTAGCGGCGACTCCTACAATGAGCAGTTCTTC. It encodes CASRTSGDSYNEQFF.

V usage is TRBV7-9 and J usage is TRBJ1-6; 9 bases are a match to TRBD1. With 4 bases clipped from V and 10 bases from J, the junction kept 5 bases outside the gene matches. The CDR3 is 14 residues long. The germline gives CDR1 SEHNR, CDR2 FQNEAQ (reference sequence). The CDR3 here is CASSYRDRESPLHF. The DNA for the CDR3 is TGTGCCAGCAGCTACCGGGACAGGGAATCACCCCTCCACTTT.

This clone was detected once. V is TRBV24-1 and J is TRBJ2-5; the match to TRBD2 covers 8 bases. The CDR3 has 13 amino acids. With V trimmed by 6 bases and J by 5 bases, 4 bases remained unmatched. Looked up from germline, CDR1 is KGHDR and CDR2 is SFDVKD. The CDR3, as DNA: TGTGCCACCAGTTCGGGAGGGGGGGAGACCCAGTACTTC. Protein sequence: CATSSGGGETQYF.

The chain combines TRBV11-3 with TRBJ2-1; TRBD2 aligns across 12 bases. There are 18 residues in the CDR3. V trimming: 0 bases; J trimming: 4 bases; junction bases outside the gene matches: 7. The germline V gene encodes CDR1 SGHNT and CDR2 YENEEA. The CDR3 DNA is TGTGCCAGCAGCTTAGAGTCGTCTAGCGGGAGGGTTTACAATGAGCAGTTCTTC. Its protein is CASSLESSSGRVYNEQFF. The full variable domain, with the rest looked up from reference TRBV11-3 and TRBJ2-1, is EAGVVQSPRYKIIEKKQPVAFWCNPISGHNTLYWYLQNLGQGPELLIRYENEEAVDDSQLPKDRFSAERLKGVDSTLKIQPAELGDSAVYLCASSLESSSGRVYNEQFFGPGTRLTVL.

This clone was picked up one time. The V and J genes are TRBV2 and TRBJ2-7, with D tentatively TRBD1 (6 bases). Trimming took off 5 bases at V and 2 bases at J, with 10 bases between the two ends. CDR3 length: 13 amino acids. Germline V gives CDR1 SNHLY, CDR2 FYNNEI. The CDR3 spells CASSRTEAYEQYF. CDR3 nucleotides: TGTGCCAGCAGTAGGACAGAAGCCTACGAGCAGTACTTC.

The rearrangement joins TRBV14 to TRBJ1-2; the D is unclear. V was pared by 1 base and J by 5 bases, with 8 bases between. In germline, CDR1 is SGHDN, CDR2 FVKESK. The CDR3 extends over 13 amino acids. CDR3 in amino acids: CASSQGQTYGYTF. The DNA of the CDR3 is TGTGCCAGCAGCCAAGGGCAGACTTATGGCTACACCTTC.

The chain is built from TRBV10-3 and TRBJ1-5; perhaps TRBD1 as D (5 bases). The CDR3 has 14 amino acids. Trimming pared 5 bases from V and 1 base from J, leaving 9 bases between. Germline V gives CDR1 ENHRY, CDR2 SYGVKD. CDR3 amino acids: CAISPDRSNQPQHF. The DNA for the CDR3 is TGTGCCATCAGTCCAGACAGAAGCAATCAGCCCCAGCATTTT.

The V call is TRBV7-9, the J call TRBJ2-7, with 8 bases identical to TRBD2. The V and J ends lost 2 bases and 4 bases, in that order; junction bases with no gene match: 7. Germline CDR1 and CDR2: SEHNR and FQNEAQ (reference sequence). The CDR3 is 15 residues long. The CDR3 protein is CASSLSGGGWYEQYF. The CDR3 DNA follows: TGTGCCAGCAGCTTATCGGGAGGGGGGTGGTACGAGCAGTACTTC.

V is TRBV6-2 or TRBV6-3 and J is TRBJ2-7; D perhaps matches TRBD2 (6 bases). Trimming stripped 5 bases from V and 0 bases from J, with 14 bases between. The CDR3 sequence is 15 residues long. In germline, CDR1 is MNHEY, CDR2 SVGEGT. In DNA form, the CDR3 reads TGTGCCAGCAGTCCCGCTCTAGCGCTCTCCTACGAGCAGTACTTC. Translating gives CASSPALALSYEQYF.

The CDR3, as DNA: TGTGCCAGCAGTTACTCCGGGCTAGCGGGAGCGGATACGCAGTATTTT. Translating gives CASSYSGLAGADTQYF. The V call is TRBV6-2 or TRBV6-3, the J call TRBJ2-3; 10 bases fit TRBD2. CDR1 is MNHEY and CDR2 is SVGEGT in the germline V gene. V was clipped by 0 bases and J by 6 bases; unmatched bases: 6. The CDR3 has 16 amino acids.

This clone was picked up one time. The rearrangement links TRBV28 to TRBJ1-4, with D uncertain. V was shortened by 5 bases and J by 3 bases, with 13 bases between the two germline ends. Germline lookup yields CDR1 MDHEN and CDR2 SYDVKM. The CDR3 contains 15 residues. CDR3 sequence reads: CASSPGRSSNEKLFF. CDR3 sequence (DNA): TGTGCCAGCAGTCCCGGTCGGAGTTCTAATGAAAAACTGTTTTTT.

This chain joins TRBV11-2 and TRBJ2-7, with D possibly being TRBD2 (5 bases). The CDR3 covers 13 residues. V lost 5 bases, J lost 2 bases, and 10 bases lay in between. Germline loops: CDR1 SGHAT, CDR2 FQNNGV. CDR3 in DNA: TGTGCCAGCAGCCAAGCGGATACCTACGAGCAGTACTTC. This codes for CASSQADTYEQYF.

V usage is TRBV6-5 and J usage is TRBJ1-4, with D tentatively TRBD1 (5 bases). The CDR3 loop spans 16 amino acids. The V and J ends lost 2 bases and 7 bases respectively, with 17 bases between them. The germline V gene has CDR1 MNHEY and CDR2 SVGAGI. The CDR3 here is CASSYEWQGRGEKLFF. CDR3 DNA: TGTGCCAGCAGTTACGAGTGGCAGGGTCGAGGTGAAAAACTGTTTTTT.

The chain joins TRBV11-2 to TRBJ2-6; perhaps TRBD1 as D (5 bases). The CDR3 runs to 15 residues. Germline V CDR1 and CDR2: SGHAT, FQNNGV. Deletions cut 3 bases from V and 4 bases from J, with 10 bases between. The CDR3 coding sequence is TGTGCCAGCAGCTTGATGCAGGGAGGGGCCAACGTCCTGACTTTC. Protein: CASSLMQGGANVLTF.

The gene calls are TRBV20-1 and TRBJ1-2; no reliable D call. Germline V gives CDR1 DFQATT, CDR2 SNEGSKA (reference sequence). Trimming pared 4 bases from V and 2 bases from J, leaving 8 bases between. The CDR3 is 12 amino acids. CDR3 region: CSANDGNYGYTF. In DNA, the CDR3 is TGCAGTGCTAATGACGGGAACTATGGCTACACCTTC.

This chain uses TRBV11-2 with TRBJ1-3; D is unclear. Germline-derived CDR1 and CDR2 are SGHAT and FQNNGV. CDR3 size: 14 residues. V lost 5 bases and J 2 bases, leaving 10 bases between the germline ends. The CDR3 sequence: CASSHSGAGNTIYF. CDR3 nucleotides: TGTGCCAGCAGCCACAGCGGCGCTGGAAACACCATATATTTT.

The V call is TRBV2, the J call TRBJ1-5; D unclear. The CDR3 runs 15 residues. Germline CDR1 SNHLY, CDR2 FYNNEI. With 1 base removed from V and 2 bases from J, the gap between germline ends came to 9 bases. CDR3 bases: TGTGCCAGCAGTGAAGGGGTTCAGGGCAATCAGCCCCAGCATTTT. Translated: CASSEGVQGNQPQHF.

The gene calls are TRBV7-3 and TRBJ2-1; 8 bases line up with TRBD1. The CDR3 loop spans 13 amino acids. Germline CDR1 is SGHTA and CDR2 is FQGTGA. The V and J ends lost 5 bases and 8 bases, in that order; junction bases with no gene match: 5. The CDR3 loop is CASSPDRGHEQFF. The CDR3 DNA sequence: TGTGCCAGCAGCCCCGACAGGGGTCATGAGCAGTTCTTC.

This clone has a single count. This chain joins TRBV27 and TRBJ1-2; weak D call: TRBD1 (5 bases). CDR1 is MNHEY, CDR2 SMNVEV, per germline (reference sequence). The CDR3 consists of 14 residues. Trimming removed 6 bases at V and 4 bases at J, with 15 bases between. CDR3 coding DNA: TGTGCCAGCAGACCAACCGGGGGAATCTATGGCTACACCTTC. Translation: CASRPTGGIYGYTF.